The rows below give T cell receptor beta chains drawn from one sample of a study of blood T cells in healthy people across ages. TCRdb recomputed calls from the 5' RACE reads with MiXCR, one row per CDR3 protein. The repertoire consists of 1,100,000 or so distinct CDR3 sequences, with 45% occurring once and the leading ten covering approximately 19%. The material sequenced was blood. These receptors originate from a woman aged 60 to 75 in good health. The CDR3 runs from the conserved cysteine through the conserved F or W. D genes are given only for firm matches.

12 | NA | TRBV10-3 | CAISELSIVQFF
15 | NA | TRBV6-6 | CASSYPEGGRHGYTF
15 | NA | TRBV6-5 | CASSYEGRAVNEQFF
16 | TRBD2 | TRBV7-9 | CASSGTSGISTDTQYF
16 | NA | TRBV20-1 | CSANSPTEVPDNEQFF
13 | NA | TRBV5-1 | CASSPRLYNEQYF
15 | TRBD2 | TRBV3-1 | CASSQVSAGGNIQYF
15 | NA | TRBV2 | CASSVDLEPYNEQFF
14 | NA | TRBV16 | CASGINLGRYEQYF
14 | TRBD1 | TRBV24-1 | CATSDTDREETQYF
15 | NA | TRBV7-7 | CASSLMVRGTDTQYF
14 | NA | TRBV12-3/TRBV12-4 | CASSSPPGEWGYTF
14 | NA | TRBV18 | CASSTYRDVEKLFF
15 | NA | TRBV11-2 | CASSPLIYSQETQYF
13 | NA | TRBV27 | CASGLRVGYGYTF
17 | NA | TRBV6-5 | CASSYHTPGRKYNEQFF
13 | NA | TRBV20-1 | CSATGLFNEKLFF
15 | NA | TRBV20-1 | CSASGLTRASHEQYF
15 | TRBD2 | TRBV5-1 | CASRPTSVWTGELFF
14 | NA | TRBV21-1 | CASRPSGTLGTQYF
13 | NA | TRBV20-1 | CSATGQTSYEQYF
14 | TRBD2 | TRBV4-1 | CASSPGLVVGEQFF
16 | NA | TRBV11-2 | CASSSVTTHGETEAFF
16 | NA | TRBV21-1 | CASSKCHRDRGKTQYF
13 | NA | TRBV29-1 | CSVGFANTGELFF
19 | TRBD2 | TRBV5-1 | CASSYLGLAEDPSTDTQYF
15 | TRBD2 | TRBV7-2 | CASSSQRGSTDTQYF
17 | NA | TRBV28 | CASSDRAGTKVVETQYF
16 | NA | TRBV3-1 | CASSQELGIRGETQYF
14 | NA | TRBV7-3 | CASSLGVADSPLHF
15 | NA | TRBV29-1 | CSVEGDGGLWNEQYF
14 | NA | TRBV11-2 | CASSNIANQETQYF
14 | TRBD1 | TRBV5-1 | CASSPPGQVNEQYF
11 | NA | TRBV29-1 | CSVDSTDTQYF
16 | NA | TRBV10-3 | CAISESGRAGTDTQYF
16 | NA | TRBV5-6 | CASNSFGGGGNQPQHF
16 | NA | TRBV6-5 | CASSSGQTLPNYEQYF
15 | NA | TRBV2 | CASSEGSLAKETQFF
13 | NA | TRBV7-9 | CASSSSGIPEQFF
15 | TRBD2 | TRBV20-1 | CSARGGTSAAYEQYF
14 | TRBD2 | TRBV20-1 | CSARVREVRYEQYF
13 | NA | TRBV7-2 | CASSLTRDNEQFF